This T cell receptor (beta chain) was recovered during a study of blood T cell repertoires in COVID-19. As for the study in general: There were acute and convalescent COVID-19 samples, and they came from the United States, Italy and Spain. In each case, the material was cDNA or gDNA derived from T cells, B-cell-depleted T cells, or PBMCs.

Authors' analysis steps: The assay estimated nucleated cells by amplifying reference gene primers. Clones were read by immunoSEQ multiplex PCR, and TCRdb kept only the in-frame ones, dropping some. That table is the source of V, J and clone size, and D and trimming were worked out from the DNA. The sample holds about 320,000 clones; roughly 90% are singletons and the top ten take around 6%. Germline V CDR1 and CDR2: SGHRS, YFSETQ. The V gene end was trimmed by 0 bases and the J gene end by 0 bases; junction bases not matched to a gene: 4. This CDR3 contains 16 residues. This TCR came from a man aged 18 to 30 who had recovered from COVID-19. This chain uses TRBV5-1 with TRBJ2-7; 9 bases align to TRBD2. Sequenced input: peripheral blood. In DNA form, the CDR3 reads TGCGCCAGCAGCTTGGATAGCGGGGGAATCTCCTACGAGCAGTACTTC. It translates to CASSLDSGGISYEQYF.